Listed here are 6 T cell receptor beta chains from one sample, sequenced in a study of regulatory T cells in long-lasting Graves disease. The time point: persistent/refractory GD, antithyroid drugs over 5 years with positive TRAb. TCR sequences were obtained from RNA taken from PBMCs. According to the study, TCR beta libraries were built with iRepertoire HTBI primers and CDR3-region Arm-PCR. TCRdb analysed the multiplex PCR reads with MiXCR anew, one entry per CDR3 protein. The table records some 340,000 distinct CDR3 sequences, roughly 20% of them present only once. Here the sequenced sample was peripheral blood mononuclear cells (PBMCs), taken when the disease was refractory, from a patient treated with antithyroid drugs. The receptors were sampled from a woman in her forties with Graves disease.

This clonotype was seen at least ten times. The chain links TRBV28 to TRBJ2-7; 12 bases are a match to TRBD1. CDR1 and CDR2 from the germline V gene are MDHEN and SYDVKM. The junction had 3 bases not matched to a gene; V was cut back by 6 bases and J by 3 bases. This CDR3 contains 14 residues. The CDR3 bases are TGTGCCAGCAGGGGACAGGGGGCTCTCTACGAGCAGTACTTC. This translates into CASRGQGALYEQYF.

This clonotype has ten or more counts. For the CDR3, the DNA is TGTGCCATCCAGGGGCGGGAGGCCGGGGAGCTGTTTTTT. This codes for CAIQGREAGELFF. The V gene is TRBV10-3, the J gene TRBJ2-2, with 8 bases identical to TRBD2. CDR1 and CDR2 (germline): ENHRY, SYGVKD. CDR3 size: 13 residues. With 8 bases clipped from V and 6 bases from J, the junction kept 5 bases outside the gene matches.

This clonotype was seen repeatedly, ten times or more. The chain combines TRBV6-1 with TRBJ2-7; D is uncertain. The length of the CDR3 is 12 residues. The V and J ends lost 2 bases and 3 bases respectively, with 5 bases between them. CDR1 is MNHNS and CDR2 is SASEGT in the germline V gene. The DNA for the CDR3 is TGTGCCAGCAGTGAACCGGGCTACGAGCAGTACTTC. Encoded protein: CASSEPGYEQYF.

This chain uses TRBV7-8 with TRBJ1-1; 9 nucleotides align to TRBD1. With 5 bases clipped from V and 4 bases from J, the junction kept 8 bases outside the gene matches. CDR3 size: 15 residues. The germline CDR1 and CDR2 sequences are SGHVS and FQNEAQ. CDR3 amino acids: CASSIKQGAVTEAFF. The CDR3 DNA follows: TGTGCCAGCAGCATAAAACAGGGGGCAGTCACTGAAGCTTTCTTT.

This clonotype was recorded at least ten times. The V call is TRBV28, the J call TRBJ1-1, with TRBD1 matching over 9 bases. Germline trimming cut 2 bases from V and 5 bases from J; bases unmatched to any gene: 3. This CDR3 contains 14 residues. CDR1 MDHEN and CDR2 SYDVKM come from the germline V gene. The CDR3 reads CASSLGTGRTEAFF. The CDR3 bases are TGTGCCAGCAGTTTAGGGACAGGGAGAACTGAAGCTTTCTTT.

This clonotype appeared a few times. This rearrangement joins TRBV20-1 to TRBJ2-2; TRBD1 matches at 7 bases. Germline CDR1 DFQATT, CDR2 SNEGSKA (reference sequence). Trimming took 4 bases from V and 6 from J; bases not matched to a gene: 8. The CDR3 totals 14 residues. CDR3 protein: CSATHRGPAGELFF. CDR3 in DNA: TGCAGTGCTACTCACAGGGGCCCGGCCGGGGAGCTGTTTTTT.